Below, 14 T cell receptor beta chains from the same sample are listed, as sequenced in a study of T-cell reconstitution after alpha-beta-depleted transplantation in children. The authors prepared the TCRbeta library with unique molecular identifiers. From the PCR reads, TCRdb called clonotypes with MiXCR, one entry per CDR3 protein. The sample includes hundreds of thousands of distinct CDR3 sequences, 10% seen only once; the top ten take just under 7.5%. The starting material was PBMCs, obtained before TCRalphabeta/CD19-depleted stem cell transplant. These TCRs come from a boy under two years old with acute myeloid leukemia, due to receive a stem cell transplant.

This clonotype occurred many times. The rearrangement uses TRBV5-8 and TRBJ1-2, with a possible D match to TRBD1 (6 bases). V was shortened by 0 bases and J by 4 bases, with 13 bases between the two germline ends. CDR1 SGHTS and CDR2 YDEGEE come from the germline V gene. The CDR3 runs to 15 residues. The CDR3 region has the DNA TGTGCCAGCAGCTTGGTGGCAGGGGTGGCCTATGGCTACACCTTC. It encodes CASSLVAGVAYGYTF.

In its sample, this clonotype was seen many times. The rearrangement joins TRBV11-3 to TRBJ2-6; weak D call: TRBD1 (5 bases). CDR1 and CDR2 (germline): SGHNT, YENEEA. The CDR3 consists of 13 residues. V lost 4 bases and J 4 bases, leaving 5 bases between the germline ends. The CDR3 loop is CASSSGGANVLTF. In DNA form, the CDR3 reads TGTGCCAGCAGCTCAGGGGGGGCCAACGTCCTGACTTTC.

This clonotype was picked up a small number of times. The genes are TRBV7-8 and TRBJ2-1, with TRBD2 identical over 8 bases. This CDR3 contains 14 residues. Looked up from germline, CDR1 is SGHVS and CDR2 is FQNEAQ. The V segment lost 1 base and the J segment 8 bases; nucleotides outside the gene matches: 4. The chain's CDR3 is CASSLEGTSYEQFF. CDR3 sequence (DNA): TGTGCCAGCAGCTTAGAGGGGACTAGTTATGAGCAGTTCTTC.

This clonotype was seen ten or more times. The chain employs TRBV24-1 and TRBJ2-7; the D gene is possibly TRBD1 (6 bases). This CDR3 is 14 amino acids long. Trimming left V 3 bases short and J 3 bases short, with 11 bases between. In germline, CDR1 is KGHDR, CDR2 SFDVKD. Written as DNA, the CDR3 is TGTGCCACCAGTGATGCGGAGACAGGCTACGAGCAGTACTTC. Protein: CATSDAETGYEQYF.

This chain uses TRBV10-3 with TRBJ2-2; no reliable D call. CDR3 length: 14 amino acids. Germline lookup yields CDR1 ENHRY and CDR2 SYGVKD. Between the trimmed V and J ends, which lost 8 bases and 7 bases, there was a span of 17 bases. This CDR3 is CAILDALSDGELFF. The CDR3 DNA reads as TGTGCCATCCTCGACGCCCTCTCAGACGGGGAGCTGTTTTTT.

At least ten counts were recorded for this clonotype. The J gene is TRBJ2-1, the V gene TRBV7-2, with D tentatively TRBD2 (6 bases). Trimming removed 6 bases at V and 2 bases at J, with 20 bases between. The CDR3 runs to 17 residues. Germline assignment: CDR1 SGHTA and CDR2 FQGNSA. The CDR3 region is CASSLYSGGRTYNEQFF. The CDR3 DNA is TGTGCCAGCAGTCTTTATAGCGGAGGCAGGACCTACAATGAGCAGTTCTTC.

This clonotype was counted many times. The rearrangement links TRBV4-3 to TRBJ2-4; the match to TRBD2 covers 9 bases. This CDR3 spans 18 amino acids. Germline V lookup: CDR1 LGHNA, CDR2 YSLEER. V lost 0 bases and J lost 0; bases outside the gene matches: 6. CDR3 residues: CASSQDRPSGIAKNIQYF. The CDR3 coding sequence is TGCGCCAGCAGCCAAGATCGTCCTAGCGGGATAGCCAAAAACATTCAGTACTTC.

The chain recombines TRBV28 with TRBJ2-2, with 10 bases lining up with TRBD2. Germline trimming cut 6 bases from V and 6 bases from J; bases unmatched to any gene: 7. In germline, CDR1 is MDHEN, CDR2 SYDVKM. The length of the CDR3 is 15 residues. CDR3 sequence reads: CASSSGTSVPGELFF. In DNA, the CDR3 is TGTGCCAGCAGCTCCGGGACTAGCGTCCCCGGGGAGCTGTTTTTT.

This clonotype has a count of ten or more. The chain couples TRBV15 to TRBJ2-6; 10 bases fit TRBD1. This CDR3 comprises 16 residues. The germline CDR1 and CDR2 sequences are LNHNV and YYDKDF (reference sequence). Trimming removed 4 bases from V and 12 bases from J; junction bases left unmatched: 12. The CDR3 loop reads CATSKYQDRGDAVLTF. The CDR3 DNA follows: TGTGCCACCAGCAAATACCAGGACAGGGGGGACGCCGTCCTGACTTTC.

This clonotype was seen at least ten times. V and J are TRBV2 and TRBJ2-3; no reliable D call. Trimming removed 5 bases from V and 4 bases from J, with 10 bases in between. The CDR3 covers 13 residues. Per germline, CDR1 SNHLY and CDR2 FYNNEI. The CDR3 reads CASSLHPADTQYF. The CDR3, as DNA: TGTGCCAGCAGTTTACACCCCGCAGATACGCAGTATTTT.

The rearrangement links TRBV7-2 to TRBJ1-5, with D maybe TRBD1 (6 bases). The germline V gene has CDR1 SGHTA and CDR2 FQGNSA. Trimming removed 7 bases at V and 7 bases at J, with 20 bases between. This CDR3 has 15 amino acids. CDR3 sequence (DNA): TGTGCCAGCATCCTAAATGGGGGGGCGCGGCAGCCCCAGCATTTT. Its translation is CASILNGGARQPQHF.

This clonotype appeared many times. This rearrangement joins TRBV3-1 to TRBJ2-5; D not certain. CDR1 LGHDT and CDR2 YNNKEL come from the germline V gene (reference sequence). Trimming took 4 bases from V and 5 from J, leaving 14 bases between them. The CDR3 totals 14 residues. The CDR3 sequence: CASSPTSALETQYF. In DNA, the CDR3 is TGTGCCAGCAGCCCGACCAGTGCCTTGGAGACCCAGTACTTC.

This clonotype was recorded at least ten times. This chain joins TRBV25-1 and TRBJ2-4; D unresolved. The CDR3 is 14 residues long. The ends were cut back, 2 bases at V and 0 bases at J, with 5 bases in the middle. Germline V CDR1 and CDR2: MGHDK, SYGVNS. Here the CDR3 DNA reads TGTGCCAGCAGTGAAATGGGAGCCAAAAACATTCAGTACTTC. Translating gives CASSEMGAKNIQYF. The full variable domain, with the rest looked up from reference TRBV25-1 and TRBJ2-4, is EADIYQTPRYLVIGTGKKITLECSQTMGHDKMYWYQQDPGMELHLIHYSYGVNSTEKGDLSSESTVSRIRTEHFPLTLESARPSHTSQYLCASSEMGAKNIQYFGAGTRLSVL.

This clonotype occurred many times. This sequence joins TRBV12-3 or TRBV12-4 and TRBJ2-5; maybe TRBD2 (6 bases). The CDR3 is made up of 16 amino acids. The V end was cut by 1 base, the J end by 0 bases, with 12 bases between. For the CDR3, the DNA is TGTGCCAGCAGTTTAGGGGGTTGGGGGGACCAAGAGACCCAGTACTTC. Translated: CASSLGGWGDQETQYF.